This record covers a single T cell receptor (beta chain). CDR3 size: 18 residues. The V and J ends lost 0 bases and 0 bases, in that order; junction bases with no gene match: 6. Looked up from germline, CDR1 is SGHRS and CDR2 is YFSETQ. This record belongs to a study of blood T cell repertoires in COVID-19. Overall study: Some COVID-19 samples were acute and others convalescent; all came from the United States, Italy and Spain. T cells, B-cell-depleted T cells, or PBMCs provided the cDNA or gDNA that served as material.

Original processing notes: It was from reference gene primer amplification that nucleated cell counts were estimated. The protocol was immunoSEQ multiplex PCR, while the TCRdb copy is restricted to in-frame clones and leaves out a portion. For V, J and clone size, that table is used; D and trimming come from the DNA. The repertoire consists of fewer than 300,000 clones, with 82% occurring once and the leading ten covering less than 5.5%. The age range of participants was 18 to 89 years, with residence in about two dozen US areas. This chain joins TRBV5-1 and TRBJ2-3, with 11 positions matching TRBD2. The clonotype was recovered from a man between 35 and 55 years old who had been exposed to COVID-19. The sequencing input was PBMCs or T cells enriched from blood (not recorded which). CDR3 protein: CASSLGTLAGGSTDTQYF. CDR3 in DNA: TGCGCCAGCAGCTTGGGTACCCTAGCGGGAGGAAGCACAGATACGCAGTATTTT.